This T cell receptor beta chain emerged from a study of T-cell reconstitution after alpha-beta-depleted transplantation in children. Broader study findings: In patients about two months after transplant, alpha-beta T cells reportedly arose from several hundred expanded graft clones. Certain patients had high TCRbeta diversity at day 60, and it came from recipient T cells and thymic progenitors that survived. Newly produced T cells mostly provided counts and TCRbeta diversity after one year, as hyperexpanded clones declined.

Trimming took off 6 bases at V and 8 bases at J, with 20 bases between the two ends. CDR1 is MNHEY, CDR2 SVGEGT, per germline. The CDR3 runs to 15 residues. This clonotype was detected only a few times. Its antigen remains unidentified. Unique molecular identifiers were incorporated during preparation of the TCRbeta library. Each CDR3 protein gets one entry after TCRdb re-called the PCR reads with MiXCR. Of about 210,000 distinct CDR3 sequences in the sample, about a sixth are singletons; the top ten hold around two fifths. The chain is built from TRBV6-2 or TRBV6-3 and TRBJ2-1; possibly TRBD2 for D (7 bases). This material consisted of PBMCs, mostly from graft donor cells, taken 360 days after TCRalphabeta/CD19-depleted stem cell transplant. The receptor was derived from a male patient between 2 and 15 years old who had a stem cell transplant for acute lymphoblastic leukemia, so the T cells may come from the graft donor. The chain's CDR3 is CASSYEGGPKDEQFF. The CDR3 nucleotides read TGTGCCAGCAGCTACGAGGGGGGGCCCAAGGATGAGCAGTTCTTC.